What follows are 20 T cell receptor beta chains derived from one specimen sequenced in a study of blood T cell repertoires in COVID-19. Profiled with immunoSEQ multiplex PCR; TCRdb holds only in-frame clones, not every one. The sample lists a few hundred thousand clones; around 87% were seen once. Sequences were obtained from PBMCs or T cells enriched from blood (not recorded which). The receptor source for this set is a woman under 30 with acute COVID-19.

The CDR3: CSASLQGDEQYF. The CDR3 coding sequence is TGCAGTGCTAGTTTACAGGGGGACGAGCAGTACTTC. The rearrangement joins TRBV20-1 to TRBJ2-7, with TRBD1 matching 8 bases. Germline V gives CDR1 DFQATT, CDR2 SNEGSKA (reference sequence). V lost 3 bases to trimming and J lost 5 bases; unmatched junction nucleotides: 3. The CDR3 has 12 residues.

The rearrangement links TRBV11-2 to TRBJ2-1; 9 nucleotides agree with TRBD2. The CDR3 runs to 17 residues. Germline lookup yields CDR1 SGHAT and CDR2 FQNNGV. Losses at the gene ends were 1 base for V and 6 bases for J; bases not matched to a gene: 10. CDR3 DNA sequence: TGTGCCAGCAGCTTAGTTCGGCGGGAGGGGACTGGCAATGAGCAGTTCTTC. Residues: CASSLVRREGTGNEQFF.

The chain couples TRBV3-1 (or the pseudogene TRBV3-2) to TRBJ2-3, with 7 bases aligning to TRBD2. Germline trimming cut 0 bases from V and 0 bases from J; bases unmatched to any gene: 9. Germline lookup yields CDR1 LGHDT and CDR2 YNNKEL (reference sequence). The CDR3 extends over 18 amino acids. CDR3 sequence reads: CASSQDYGREYSTDTQYF. As DNA, the CDR3 is TGTGCCAGCAGCCAAGATTATGGGCGGGAGTATAGCACAGATACGCAGTATTTT.

The gene calls are TRBV24-1 and TRBJ1-3; no firm D call. CDR1 is KGHDR and CDR2 is SFDVKD in the germline V gene. Trimming took off 3 bases at V and 3 bases at J, with 8 bases between the two ends. The CDR3 runs to 14 residues. CDR3 residues: CATSDNGGGNTIYF. CDR3 sequence (DNA): TGTGCCACCAGTGATAATGGAGGTGGAAACACCATATATTTT.

The CDR3 region has the DNA TGTGCCAGCAGGGACTCCTCAACTAATGAAAAACTGTTTTTT. This translates into CASRDSSTNEKLFF. The chain employs TRBV7-9 and TRBJ1-4; no firm D call. This CDR3 is built from 14 residues. Germline V CDR1 and CDR2: SEHNR, FQNEAQ (reference sequence). Trimming took off 6 bases at V and 0 bases at J, with 8 bases between the two ends.

The chain carries TRBV29-1 and TRBJ1-1, with D maybe TRBD1 (5 bases). CDR3 length: 11 amino acids. Trimming shortened V by 6 bases and J by 4 bases, and 9 bases separated the two germline ends. Germline loops: CDR1 SQVTM, CDR2 ANQGSEA. The CDR3 reads CSVTVFTEAFF. The CDR3 region has the DNA TGCAGCGTGACAGTTTTCACTGAAGCTTTCTTT.

The CDR3 nucleotides read TGTGCCAGCAGTTTACTAGGCCTTCCTGACTACAATGAGCAGTTCTTC. It translates to CASSLLGLPDYNEQFF. This chain connects TRBV27 to TRBJ2-1; D gene uncertain. CDR1 is MNHEY, CDR2 SMNVEV, per germline (reference sequence). This CDR3 comprises 16 residues. The V gene lost 2 bases and the J gene lost 3 bases, with 14 bases spanning the gap.

The chain employs TRBV5-6 and TRBJ2-4; TRBD2 agrees at 10 bases. Per germline, CDR1 SGHDT and CDR2 YYEEEE. V shed 6 bases, J shed 4 bases, and the junction held 10 bases outside the gene matches. This CDR3 spans 16 amino acids. The CDR3 region has the DNA TGTGCCAGCAACCTCCGGACTAGCGGAGGGAAAAACATTCAGTACTTC. Encoded protein: CASNLRTSGGKNIQYF. Using reference TRBV5-6 and TRBJ2-4 for the parts outside the CDR3, the full variable domain is DAGVTQSPTHLIKTRGQQVTLRCSPKSGHDTVSWYQQALGQGPQFIFQYYEEEERQRGNFPDRFSGHQFPNYSSELNVNALLLGDSALYLCASNLRTSGGKNIQYFGAGTRLSVL.

The rearrangement links TRBV7-9 to TRBJ2-1; 8 bases map to TRBD1. The germline V gene has CDR1 SEHNR and CDR2 FQNEAQ (reference sequence). Trimming at V came to 6 bases and at J to 9 bases, leaving 10 bases not matched to a gene. CDR3 length equals 14 residues. DNA of the CDR3: TGTGCCAGCAGTCGTGGGACAGGAGGTGGTGAGCAGTTCTTC. Translating gives CASSRGTGGGEQFF. The entire variable domain, with the rest obtained from reference TRBV7-9 and TRBJ2-1, is as follows: DTGVSQNPRHKITKRGQNVTFRCDPISEHNRLYWYRQTLGQGPEFLTYFQNEAQLEKSRLLSDRFSAERPKGSFSTLEIQRTEQGDSAMYLCASSRGTGGGEQFFGPGTRLTVL.

The table lists this clone with a few counts. This chain joins TRBV10-1 and TRBJ2-2; no reliable D call. Germline lookup yields CDR1 WNHNN and CDR2 SYGVQD (reference sequence). V was pared by 4 bases and J by 2 bases, with 2 bases between. This CDR3 has 12 residues. Here the CDR3 DNA reads TGCGCCAGCAGTGCAAACACCGGGGAGCTGTTTTTT. Protein: CASSANTGELFF.

This clone was recorded only once. CDR3 nucleotides: TGTGCCAGCCGTAGCGACAGGGCTGGAGTGGAAGCTTTCTTT. Its translation: CASRSDRAGVEAFF. The genes are TRBV2 and TRBJ1-1, with 7 bases lining up with TRBD1. Losses at the gene ends were 8 bases for V and 8 bases for J; bases not matched to a gene: 14. Germline V gene sequence: CDR1 SNHLY, CDR2 FYNNEI. The CDR3 sequence is 14 residues long.

This sequence joins TRBV5-8 and TRBJ1-1, with 8 bases that match TRBD1. V lost 5 bases to trimming and J lost 3 bases; unmatched junction nucleotides: 12. The CDR3 extends over 16 amino acids. Germline V lookup: CDR1 SGHTS, CDR2 YDEGEE. Here the CDR3 DNA reads TGTGCCAGCAGTTCTGGACAGGGTGGTCGGGACACTGAAGCTTTCTTT. It codes for CASSSGQGGRDTEAFF.

The V and J genes are TRBV24-1 and TRBJ1-1, with a possible D match to TRBD1 (5 bases). The length of the CDR3 is 13 residues. Trimming took off 7 bases at V and 1 base at J, with 9 bases between the two ends. Germline values: CDR1 KGHDR, CDR2 SFDVKD. The CDR3 spells CATREGPNTEAFF. DNA of the CDR3: TGTGCCACCAGGGAGGGGCCGAACACTGAAGCTTTCTTT.

This chain connects TRBV28 to TRBJ2-2; maybe TRBD2 (5 bases). The CDR3 covers 15 residues. The germline V gene encodes CDR1 MDHEN and CDR2 SYDVKM. V lost 5 bases and J lost 3, with 13 bases in between. The CDR3 sequence: CASSVRGLDTGELFF. CDR3 nucleotide sequence: TGTGCCAGCAGTGTCCGGGGTCTCGACACCGGGGAGCTGTTTTTT. Looking up the rest from reference TRBV28 and TRBJ2-2 gives the full variable domain: DVKVTQSSRYLVKRTGEKVFLECVQDMDHENMFWYRQDPGLGLRLIYFSYDVKMKEKGDIPEGYSVSREKKERFSLILESASTNQTSMYLCASSVRGLDTGELFFGEGSRLTVL.

This chain connects TRBV11-2 to TRBJ1-3; 8 nucleotides match TRBD1. Per germline, CDR1 SGHAT and CDR2 FQNNGV. Unmatched junction bases numbered 5, after V lost 5 bases and J lost 5 bases. The CDR3 is 14 amino acids. CDR3 residues: CASSPRTGRNTIYF. The DNA for the CDR3 is TGTGCCAGCAGCCCCCGGACAGGGAGAAACACCATATATTTT.

This clone showed up just a few times. The chain recombines TRBV2 with TRBJ2-2; D is perhaps TRBD2 (5 bases). V was pared by 7 bases and J by 2 bases, with 11 bases between. This CDR3 has 14 residues. CDR1 SNHLY and CDR2 FYNNEI come from the germline V gene. This chain's CDR3 is CASTGSVNTGELFF. The CDR3 DNA is TGTGCCAGCACCGGTAGCGTAAACACCGGGGAGCTGTTTTTT.

The chain employs TRBV28 and TRBJ2-7; 11 nucleotides agree with TRBD2. Germline V gene sequence: CDR1 MDHEN, CDR2 SYDVKM. The V gene end was trimmed by 2 bases and the J gene end by 8 bases; junction bases not matched to a gene: 8. The CDR3 extends over 15 amino acids. This CDR3 reads CASSLVLAGGIKQYF. The CDR3 bases are TGTGCCAGCAGTTTAGTGCTAGCGGGAGGTATCAAGCAGTACTTC.

V is TRBV7-8 and J is TRBJ2-4; possibly TRBD2 for D (6 bases). This CDR3 has 16 residues. The germline CDR1 and CDR2 sequences are SGHVS and FQNEAQ. The ends were cut back, 2 bases at V and 0 bases at J, with 11 bases in the middle. Written as DNA, the CDR3 is TGTGCCAGCAGCTTAATGCGGGAAGAAGCCAAAAACATTCAGTACTTC. Translation: CASSLMREEAKNIQYF.

The chain joins TRBV5-1 to TRBJ2-1; TRBD2 aligns across 9 bases. The CDR3 extends over 16 amino acids. In germline, CDR1 is SGHRS, CDR2 YFSETQ. Trimming cost V 4 bases and J 0 bases; bases outside gene matches: 5. The CDR3 region has the DNA TGCGCCAGCAGCCCCAATAGCGGGAGCTCCTACAATGAGCAGTTCTTC. Its protein product is CASSPNSGSSYNEQFF.

This sequence joins TRBV7-2 and TRBJ2-3, with D maybe TRBD2 (6 bases). The CDR3 is 16 amino acids. Trimming removed 0 bases from V and 2 bases from J, with 12 bases in between. CDR1 SGHTA and CDR2 FQGNSA come from the germline V gene. The CDR3 region is CASSLAWLRDTDTQYF. The CDR3 DNA follows: TGTGCCAGCAGCTTAGCATGGTTGCGGGACACAGATACGCAGTATTTT.